This T cell receptor beta chain was retrieved from a study of T-cell reconstitution after alpha-beta-depleted transplantation in children. During its preparation, the TCRbeta library received unique molecular identifiers. TCRdb analysed the PCR reads with MiXCR anew, one entry per CDR3 protein. The sample has hundreds of thousands of distinct CDR3 sequences, 10% to 15% seen once. This receptor was obtained from a human donor who donated a stem cell graft to a child with Fanconi anemia. The source was PBMCs, collected from the stem cell graft.

The chain's CDR3 is CASSGRTGGRTDTQYF. CDR3 DNA: TGTGCCAGCAGCGGGCGGACAGGGGGAAGGACAGATACGCAGTATTTT. The gene calls are TRBV7-8 and TRBJ2-3; 10 nucleotides align to TRBD1. The trim removed 5 bases at V and 3 bases at J, leaving 8 bases unmatched. This CDR3 is 16 amino acids long. Germline-derived CDR1 and CDR2 are SGHVS and FQNEAQ.